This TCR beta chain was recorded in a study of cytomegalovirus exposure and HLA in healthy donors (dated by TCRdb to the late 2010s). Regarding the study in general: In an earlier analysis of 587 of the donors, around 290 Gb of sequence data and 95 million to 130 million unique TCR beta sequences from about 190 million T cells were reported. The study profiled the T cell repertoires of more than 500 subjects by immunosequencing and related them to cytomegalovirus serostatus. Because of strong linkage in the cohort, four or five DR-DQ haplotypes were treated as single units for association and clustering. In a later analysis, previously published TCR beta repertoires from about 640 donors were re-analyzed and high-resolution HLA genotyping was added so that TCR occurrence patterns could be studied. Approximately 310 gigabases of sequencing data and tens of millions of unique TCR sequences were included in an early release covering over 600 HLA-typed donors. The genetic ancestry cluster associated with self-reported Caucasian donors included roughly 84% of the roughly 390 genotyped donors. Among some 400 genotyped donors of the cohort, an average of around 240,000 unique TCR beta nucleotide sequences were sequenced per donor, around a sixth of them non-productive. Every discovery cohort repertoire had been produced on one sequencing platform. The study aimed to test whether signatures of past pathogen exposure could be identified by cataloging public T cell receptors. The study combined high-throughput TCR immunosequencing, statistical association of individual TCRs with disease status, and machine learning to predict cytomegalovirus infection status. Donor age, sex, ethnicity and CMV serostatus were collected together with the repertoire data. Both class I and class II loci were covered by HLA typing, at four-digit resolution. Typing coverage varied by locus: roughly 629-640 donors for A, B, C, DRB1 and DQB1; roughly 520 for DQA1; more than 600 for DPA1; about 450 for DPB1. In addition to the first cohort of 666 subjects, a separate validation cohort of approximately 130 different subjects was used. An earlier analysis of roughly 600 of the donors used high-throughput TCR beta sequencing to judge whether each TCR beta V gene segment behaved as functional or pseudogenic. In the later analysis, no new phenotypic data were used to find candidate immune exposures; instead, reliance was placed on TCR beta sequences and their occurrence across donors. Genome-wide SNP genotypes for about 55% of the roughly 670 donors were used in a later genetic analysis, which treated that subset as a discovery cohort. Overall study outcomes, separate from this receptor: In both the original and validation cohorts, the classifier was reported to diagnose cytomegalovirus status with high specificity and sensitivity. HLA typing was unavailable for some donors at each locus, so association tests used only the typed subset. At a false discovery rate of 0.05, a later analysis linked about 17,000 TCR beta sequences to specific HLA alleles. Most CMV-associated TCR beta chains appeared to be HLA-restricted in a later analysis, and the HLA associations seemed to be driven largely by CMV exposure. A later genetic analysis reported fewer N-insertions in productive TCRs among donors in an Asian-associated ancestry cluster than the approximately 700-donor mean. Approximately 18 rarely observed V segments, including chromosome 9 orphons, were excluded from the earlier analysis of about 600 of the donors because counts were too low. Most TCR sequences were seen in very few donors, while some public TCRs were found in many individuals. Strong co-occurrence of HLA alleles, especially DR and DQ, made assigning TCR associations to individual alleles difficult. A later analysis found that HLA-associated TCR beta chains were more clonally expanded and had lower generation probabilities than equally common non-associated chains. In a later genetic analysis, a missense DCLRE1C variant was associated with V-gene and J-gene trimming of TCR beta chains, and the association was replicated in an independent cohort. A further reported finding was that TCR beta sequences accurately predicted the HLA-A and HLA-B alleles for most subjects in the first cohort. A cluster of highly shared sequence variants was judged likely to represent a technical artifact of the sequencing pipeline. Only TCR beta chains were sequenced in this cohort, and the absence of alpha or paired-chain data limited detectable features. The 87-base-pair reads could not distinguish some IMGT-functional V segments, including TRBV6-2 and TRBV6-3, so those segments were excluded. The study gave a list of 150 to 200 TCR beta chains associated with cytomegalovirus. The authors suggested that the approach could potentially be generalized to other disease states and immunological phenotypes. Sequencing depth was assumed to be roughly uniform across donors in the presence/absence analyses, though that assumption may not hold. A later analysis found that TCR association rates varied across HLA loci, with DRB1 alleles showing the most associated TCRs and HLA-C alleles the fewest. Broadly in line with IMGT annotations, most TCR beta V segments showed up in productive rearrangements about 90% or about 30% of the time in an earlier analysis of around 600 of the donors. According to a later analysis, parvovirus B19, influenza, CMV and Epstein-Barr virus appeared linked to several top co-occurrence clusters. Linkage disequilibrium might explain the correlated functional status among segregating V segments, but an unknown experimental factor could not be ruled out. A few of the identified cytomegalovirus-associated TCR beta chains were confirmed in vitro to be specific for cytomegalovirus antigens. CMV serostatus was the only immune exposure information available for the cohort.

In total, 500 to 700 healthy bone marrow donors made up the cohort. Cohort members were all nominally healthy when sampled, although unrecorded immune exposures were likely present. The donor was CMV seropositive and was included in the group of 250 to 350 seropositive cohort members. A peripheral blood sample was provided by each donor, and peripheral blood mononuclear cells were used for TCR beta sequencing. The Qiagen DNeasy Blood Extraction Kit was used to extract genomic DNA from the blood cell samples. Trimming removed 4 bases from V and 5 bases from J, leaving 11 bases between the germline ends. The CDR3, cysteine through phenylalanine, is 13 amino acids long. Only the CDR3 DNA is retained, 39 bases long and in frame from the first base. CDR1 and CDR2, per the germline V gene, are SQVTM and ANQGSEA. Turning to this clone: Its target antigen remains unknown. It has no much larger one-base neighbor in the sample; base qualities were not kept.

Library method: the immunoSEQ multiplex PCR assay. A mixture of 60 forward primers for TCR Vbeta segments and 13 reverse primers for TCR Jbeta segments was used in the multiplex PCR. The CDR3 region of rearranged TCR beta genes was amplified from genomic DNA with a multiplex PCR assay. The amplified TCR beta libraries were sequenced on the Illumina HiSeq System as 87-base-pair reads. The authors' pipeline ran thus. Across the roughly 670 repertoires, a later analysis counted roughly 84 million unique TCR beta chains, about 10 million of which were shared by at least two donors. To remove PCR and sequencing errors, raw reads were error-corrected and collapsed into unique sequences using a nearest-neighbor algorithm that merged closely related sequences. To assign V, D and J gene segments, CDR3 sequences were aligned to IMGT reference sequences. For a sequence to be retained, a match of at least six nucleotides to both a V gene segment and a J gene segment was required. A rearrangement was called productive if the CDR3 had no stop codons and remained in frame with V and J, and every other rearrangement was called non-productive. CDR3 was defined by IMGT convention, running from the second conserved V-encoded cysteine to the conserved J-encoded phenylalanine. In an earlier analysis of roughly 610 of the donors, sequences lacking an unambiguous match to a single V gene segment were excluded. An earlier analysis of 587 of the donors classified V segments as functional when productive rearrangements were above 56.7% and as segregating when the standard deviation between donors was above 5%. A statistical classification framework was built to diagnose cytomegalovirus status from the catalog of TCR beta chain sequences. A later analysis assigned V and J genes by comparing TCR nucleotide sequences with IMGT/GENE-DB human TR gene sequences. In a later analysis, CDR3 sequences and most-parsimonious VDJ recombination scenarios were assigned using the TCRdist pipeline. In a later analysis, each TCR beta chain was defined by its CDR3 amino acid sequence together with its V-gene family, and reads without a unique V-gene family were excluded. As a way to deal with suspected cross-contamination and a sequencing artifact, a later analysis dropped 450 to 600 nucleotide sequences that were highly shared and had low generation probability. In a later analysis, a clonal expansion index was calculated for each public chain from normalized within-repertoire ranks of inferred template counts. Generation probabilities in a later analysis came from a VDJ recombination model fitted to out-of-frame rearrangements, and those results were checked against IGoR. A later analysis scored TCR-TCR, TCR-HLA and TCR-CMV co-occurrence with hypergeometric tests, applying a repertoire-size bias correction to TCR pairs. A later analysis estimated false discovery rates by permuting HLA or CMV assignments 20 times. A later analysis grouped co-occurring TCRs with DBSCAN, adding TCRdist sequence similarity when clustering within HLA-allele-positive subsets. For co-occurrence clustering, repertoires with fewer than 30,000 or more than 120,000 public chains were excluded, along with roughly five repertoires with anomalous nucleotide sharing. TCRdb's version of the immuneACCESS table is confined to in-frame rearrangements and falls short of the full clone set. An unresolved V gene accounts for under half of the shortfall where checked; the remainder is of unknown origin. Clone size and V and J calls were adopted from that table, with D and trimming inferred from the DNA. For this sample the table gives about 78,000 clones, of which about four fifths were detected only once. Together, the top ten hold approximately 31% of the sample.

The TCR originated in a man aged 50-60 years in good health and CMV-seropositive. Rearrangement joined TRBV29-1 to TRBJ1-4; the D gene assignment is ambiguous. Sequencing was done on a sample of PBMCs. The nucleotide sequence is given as TGCAGCGTTGCAAGCGGCTACAATGAAAAACTGTTTTTT. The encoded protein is CSVASGYNEKLFF.